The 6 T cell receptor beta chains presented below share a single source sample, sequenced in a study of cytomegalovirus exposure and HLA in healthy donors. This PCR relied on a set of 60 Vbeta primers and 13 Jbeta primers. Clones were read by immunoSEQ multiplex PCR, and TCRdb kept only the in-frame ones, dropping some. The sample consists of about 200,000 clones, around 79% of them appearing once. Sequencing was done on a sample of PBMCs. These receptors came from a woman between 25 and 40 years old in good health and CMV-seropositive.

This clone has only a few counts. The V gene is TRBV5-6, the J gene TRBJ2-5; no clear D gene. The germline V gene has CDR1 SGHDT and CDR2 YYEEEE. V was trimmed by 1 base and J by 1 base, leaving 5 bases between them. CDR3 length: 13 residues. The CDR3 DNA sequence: TGTGCCAGCAGCTTGATCGTCCAAGAGACCCAGTACTTC. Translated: CASSLIVQETQYF.

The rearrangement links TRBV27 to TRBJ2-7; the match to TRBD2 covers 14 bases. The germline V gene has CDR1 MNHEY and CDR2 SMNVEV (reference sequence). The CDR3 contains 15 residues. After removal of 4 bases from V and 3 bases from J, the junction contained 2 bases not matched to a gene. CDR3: CASSYGTSGSYEQYF. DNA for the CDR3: TGTGCCAGCAGTTACGGGACTAGCGGGAGCTACGAGCAGTACTTC.

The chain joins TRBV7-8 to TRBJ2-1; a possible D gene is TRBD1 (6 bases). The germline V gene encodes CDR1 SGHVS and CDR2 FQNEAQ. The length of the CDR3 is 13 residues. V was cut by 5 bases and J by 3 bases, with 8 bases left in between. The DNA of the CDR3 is TGTGCCAGCAGCCTCAGGGGCTACAATGAGCAGTTCTTC. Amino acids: CASSLRGYNEQFF.

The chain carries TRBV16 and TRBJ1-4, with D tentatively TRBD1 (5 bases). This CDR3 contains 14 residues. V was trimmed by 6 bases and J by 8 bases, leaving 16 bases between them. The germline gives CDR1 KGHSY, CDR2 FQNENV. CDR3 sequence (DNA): TGTGCCAGCAGACGGTCCCCGGGGGAGGAAAAACTGTTTTTT. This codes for CASRRSPGEEKLFF.

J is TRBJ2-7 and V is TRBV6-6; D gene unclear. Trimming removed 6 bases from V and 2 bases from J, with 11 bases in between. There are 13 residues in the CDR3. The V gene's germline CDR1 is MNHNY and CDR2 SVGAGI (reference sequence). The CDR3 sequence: CASRLERAYEQYF. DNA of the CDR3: TGTGCCAGCAGGCTCGAACGAGCCTACGAGCAGTACTTC.

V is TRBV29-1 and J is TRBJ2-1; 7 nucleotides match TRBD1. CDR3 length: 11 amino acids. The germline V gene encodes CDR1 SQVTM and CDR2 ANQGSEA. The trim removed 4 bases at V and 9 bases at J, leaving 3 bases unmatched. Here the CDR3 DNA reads TGCAGCGTTGGGGCAGGGGGTGAGCAGTTCTTC. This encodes CSVGAGGEQFF.